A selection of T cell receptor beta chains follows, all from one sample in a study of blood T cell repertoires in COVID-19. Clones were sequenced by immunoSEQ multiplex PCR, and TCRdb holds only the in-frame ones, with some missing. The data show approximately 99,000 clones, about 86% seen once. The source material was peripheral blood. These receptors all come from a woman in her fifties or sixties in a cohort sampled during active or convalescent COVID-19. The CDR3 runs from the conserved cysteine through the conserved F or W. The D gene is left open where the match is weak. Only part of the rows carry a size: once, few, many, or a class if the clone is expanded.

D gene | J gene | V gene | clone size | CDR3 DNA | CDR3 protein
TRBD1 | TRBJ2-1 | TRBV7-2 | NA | TGTGCCAGCAGCTTGACAGGGAACAATGAGCAGTTCTTC | CASSLTGNNEQFF
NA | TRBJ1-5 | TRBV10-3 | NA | TGTGCCATCACCGGGGAGCTTGGGCCCCAGCATTTT | CAITGELGPQHF
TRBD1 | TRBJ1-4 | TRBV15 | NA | TGTGCCACCGGAAAGGGTCTCAGGGGGAATGAAAAACTGTTTTTT | CATGKGLRGNEKLFF
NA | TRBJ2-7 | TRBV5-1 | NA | TGCGCCAGCAGCTATGGGTTAGCCCCCTACGAGCAGTACTTC | CASSYGLAPYEQYF
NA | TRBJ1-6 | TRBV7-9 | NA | TGTGCCAGCAGCTTGGGGGCAGGGAATAATTCACCCCTCCACTTT | CASSLGAGNNSPLHF
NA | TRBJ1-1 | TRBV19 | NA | TGTGCCAGCGGGGGGGGCCAAAACACTGAAGCTTTCTTT | CASGGGQNTEAFF
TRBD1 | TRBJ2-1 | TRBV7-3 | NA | TGTGCCAGCAGCTCGACAGGGACCAATGAGCAGTTCTTC | CASSSTGTNEQFF
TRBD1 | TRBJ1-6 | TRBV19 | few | TGTGCCAGTAGAGCCCCGGGACAGGGAATTGGTTCACCCCTCCACTTT | CASRAPGQGIGSPLHF
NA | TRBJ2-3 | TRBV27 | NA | TGTGCCAGCAGTCTGCTGGGATTGGGAGATTCGTTAGGTACGCAGTATTTT | CASSLLGLGDSLGTQYF
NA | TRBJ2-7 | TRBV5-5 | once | TGTGCCAGCAGCTTCTGGTCCTACTACGAGCAGTACTTC | CASSFWSYYEQYF
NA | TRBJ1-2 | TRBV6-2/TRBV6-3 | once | TGTGCCAGCAGTTACCCCGGGACATCTAACTATGGCTACACCTTC | CASSYPGTSNYGYTF
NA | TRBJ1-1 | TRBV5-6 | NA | TGTGCCAGCGTACAGGGAGGGGAAGCTTTCTTT | CASVQGGEAFF
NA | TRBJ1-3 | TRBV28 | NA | TGTGCCAGCGGACCCGGGACACCTGGAAACACCATATATTTT | CASGPGTPGNTIYF
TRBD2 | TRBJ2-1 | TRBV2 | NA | TGTGCCAGCCGATTACTAGCGGCGAGCTCCTACAATGAGCAGTTCTTC | CASRLLAASSYNEQFF
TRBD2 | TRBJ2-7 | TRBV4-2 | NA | TGTGCCAGCAGCCCCCTAGCGGGAGGAGGGCGCGAGCAGTACTTC | CASSPLAGGGREQYF
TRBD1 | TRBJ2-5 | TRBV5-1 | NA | TGCGCCAGCACGTCGGGACAGGGGATGGAGACCCAGTACTTC | CASTSGQGMETQYF
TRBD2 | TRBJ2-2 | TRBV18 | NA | TGTGCCAGCTCACCCGGACTAGCTGTAAACACCGGGGAGCTGTTTTTT | CASSPGLAVNTGELFF
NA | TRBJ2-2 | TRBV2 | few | TGTGCCAGCAGTGGGGCGGGCGGGGAGCTGTTTTTT | CASSGAGGELFF
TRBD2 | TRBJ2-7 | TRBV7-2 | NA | TGTGCCAGCAGCTCCGGCTTAGCGGGGGGGGATTTTAGCTCCTACGAGCAGTACTTC | CASSSGLAGGDFSSYEQYF
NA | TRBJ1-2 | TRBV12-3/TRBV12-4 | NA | TGTGCCAGCAGCCAGGGGATCTTTGGCTACACCTTC | CASSQGIFGYTF
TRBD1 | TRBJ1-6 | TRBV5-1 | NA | TGCGCCAGCAGCTTAAAGGGGCAGGGGGCTTCACCCCTCCACTTT | CASSLKGQGASPLHF
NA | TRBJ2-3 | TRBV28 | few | TGTGCCATCCAGGGGCGGATCGCAGATACGCAGTATTTT | CAIQGRIADTQYF
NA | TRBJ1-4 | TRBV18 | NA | TGTGCCAGCTCACTAAGGTCCGCGGCTAATGAAAAACTGTTTTTT | CASSLRSAANEKLFF
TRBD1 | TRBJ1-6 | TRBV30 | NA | TGTGCCCTGGGAGTAGGGCAGGGGGGTAATTCACCCCTCCACTTT | CALGVGQGGNSPLHF
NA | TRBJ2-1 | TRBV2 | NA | TGTGCCAGCAGTCTCTTCCCCAGGGGTCGGCAGTTCTTC | CASSLFPRGRQFF
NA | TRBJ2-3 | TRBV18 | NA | TGTGCCAGCTCACCAACCGTCGGAGATACGCAGTATTTT | CASSPTVGDTQYF
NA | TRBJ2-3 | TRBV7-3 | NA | TGTGCCAGCAGCTTAGGCCAGGGGAGCACAGATACGCAGTATTTT | CASSLGQGSTDTQYF
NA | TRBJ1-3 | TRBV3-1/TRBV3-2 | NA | TGTGCCAGCAGCCAATTGGGACACGCTGGAAACACCATATATTTT | CASSQLGHAGNTIYF
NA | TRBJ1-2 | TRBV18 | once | TGTGCCAGCTCACCAGGCTCAGCTAACTATGGCTACACCTTC | CASSPGSANYGYTF
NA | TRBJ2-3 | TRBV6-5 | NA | TGTGCCAGCAGTCCCCTTGAGGACACAGATACGCAGTATTTT | CASSPLEDTDTQYF
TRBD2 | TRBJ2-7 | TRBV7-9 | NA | TGTGCCAGCAGCTCAGAGCGGGAGAGGGTGCAGTACTTC | CASSSERERVQYF
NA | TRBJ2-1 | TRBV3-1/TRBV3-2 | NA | TGTGCCAGCAGCCAGGCAAGGTTGGACAGAAACAATGAGCAGTTCTTC | CASSQARLDRNNEQFF
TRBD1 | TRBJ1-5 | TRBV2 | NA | TGTGCCAGCAGATCGGGGACAGGGGGCCTACAGCCCCAGCATTTT | CASRSGTGGLQPQHF
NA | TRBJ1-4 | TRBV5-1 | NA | TGCGCCAGCAGCCCAGGGGCAACTAATGAAAAACTGTTTTTT | CASSPGATNEKLFF
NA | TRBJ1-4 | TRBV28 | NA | TGTGCCAGCAGCCCCCGCCAGGTGACAGATGTTAGGGAAAAACTGTTTTTT | CASSPRQVTDVREKLFF
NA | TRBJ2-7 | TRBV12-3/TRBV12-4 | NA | TGTGCCAGCAGTTTATCCCCTCCCTACGAGCAGTACTTC | CASSLSPPYEQYF
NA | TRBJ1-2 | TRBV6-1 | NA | TGTGCCAGCAGTGAAATGGCGGGTAACTATGGCTACACCTTC | CASSEMAGNYGYTF
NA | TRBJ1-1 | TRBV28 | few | TGTGCCAGTGAGAGGGGAGGCGGGAACACTGAAGCTTTCTTT | CASERGGGNTEAFF
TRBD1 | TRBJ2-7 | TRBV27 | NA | TGTGCCAGCAGTTTGACAGGGAATTACGAGCAGTACTTC | CASSLTGNYEQYF
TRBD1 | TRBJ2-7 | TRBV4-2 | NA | TGTGCCAGCAGCCAAGAAGGGACAGGGGGCTACGAGCAGTACTTC | CASSQEGTGGYEQYF
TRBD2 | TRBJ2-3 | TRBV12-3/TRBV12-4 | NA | TGTGCCAGCGAACTAGCGGGGGCGGATACGCAGTATTTT | CASELAGADTQYF
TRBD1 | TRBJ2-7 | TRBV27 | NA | TGTGCCAGCAGTTTAAATATGGGACAGGAGAGGTACGAGCAGTACTTC | CASSLNMGQERYEQYF
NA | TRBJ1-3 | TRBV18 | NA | TGTGCCAGCTCACCCCCCTCGAAGCCCAGGGTACACTCTGGAAACACCATATATTTT | CASSPPSKPRVHSGNTIYF
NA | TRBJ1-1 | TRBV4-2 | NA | TGTGCCAGCAGCCAAGCTCAGGGGCCGAACACTGAAGCTTTCTTT | CASSQAQGPNTEAFF
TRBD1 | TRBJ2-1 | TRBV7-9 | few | TGTGCCAGCAGCCCAAGGGGGCGGATCTCCTACAATGAGCAGTTCTTC | CASSPRGRISYNEQFF
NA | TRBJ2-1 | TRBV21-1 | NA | TGTGCCAGCAGTCATACAGGGCTCAATGAGCAGTTCTTC | CASSHTGLNEQFF
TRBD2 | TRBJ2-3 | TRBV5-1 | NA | TGCGCCAGCAGCCCTCTCCGTGGAGCTAGCGGGGGGCCGGATACGCAGTATTTT | CASSPLRGASGGPDTQYF
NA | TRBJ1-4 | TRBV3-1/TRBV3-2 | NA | TGTGCCAGCACCCAACAGGCTAGGGGTGAAAAACTGTTTTTT | CASTQQARGEKLFF
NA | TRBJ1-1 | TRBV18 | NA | TGTGCCAGCTCACCTGCAGAGAGGGTCCTGAACACTGAAGCTTTCTTT | CASSPAERVLNTEAFF
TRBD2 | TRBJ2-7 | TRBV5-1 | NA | TGCGCCAGCAGCTCCGGACTAGCGCCCTACGAGCAGTACTTC | CASSSGLAPYEQYF
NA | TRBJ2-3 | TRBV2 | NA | TGTGCCAGCAGTCCTCTGTCTGGAGGTACGCAGTATTTT | CASSPLSGGTQYF
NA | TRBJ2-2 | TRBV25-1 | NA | TGTGCCAGCAGAACCGCCTCTACAGGGTCAACCGGGGAGCTGTTTTTT | CASRTASTGSTGELFF
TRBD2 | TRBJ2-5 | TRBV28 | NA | TGTGCCAGCAGGAGTGAAGCGGGAGGACAAGAGACCCAGTACTTC | CASRSEAGGQETQYF
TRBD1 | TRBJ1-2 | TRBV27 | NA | TGTGCCAGCAGTCACGGACAGGGGTATGGCTACACCTTC | CASSHGQGYGYTF
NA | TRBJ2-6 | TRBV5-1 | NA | TGCGCCAGCAGCTTGGGACAGACTTCTGGGGCCAACGTCCTGACTTTC | CASSLGQTSGANVLTF
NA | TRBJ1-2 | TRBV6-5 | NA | TGTGCCAGCAGTTCCGCGACAGACGGCTACACCTTC | CASSSATDGYTF
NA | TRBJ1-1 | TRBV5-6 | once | TGTGCCAGCAGCTTGGGAGGGGGAGCTTTCTTT | CASSLGGGAFF
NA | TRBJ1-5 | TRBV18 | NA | TGTGCCAGCTCACCAGACAGAGATCAGCCCCAGCATTTT | CASSPDRDQPQHF
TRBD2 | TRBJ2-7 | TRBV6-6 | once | TGTGCCAGCATCAGAGGTGGTAGCGGGGCTTCCTACGAGCAGTACTTC | CASIRGGSGASYEQYF